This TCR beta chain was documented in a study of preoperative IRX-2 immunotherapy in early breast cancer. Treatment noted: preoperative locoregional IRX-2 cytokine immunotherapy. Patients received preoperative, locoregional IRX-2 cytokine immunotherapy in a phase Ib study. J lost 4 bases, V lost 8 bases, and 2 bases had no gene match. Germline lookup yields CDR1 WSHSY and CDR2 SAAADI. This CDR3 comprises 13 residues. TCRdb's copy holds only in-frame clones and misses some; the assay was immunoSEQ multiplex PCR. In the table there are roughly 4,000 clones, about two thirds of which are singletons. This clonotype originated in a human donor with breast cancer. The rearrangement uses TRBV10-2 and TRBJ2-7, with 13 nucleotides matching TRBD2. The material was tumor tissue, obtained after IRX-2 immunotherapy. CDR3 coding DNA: TGCGCCAGCGGACTAGCGGGAGCTTACGAGCAGTACTTC. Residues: CASGLAGAYEQYF.